The rows below give T cell receptor beta chains drawn from one sample of a study of OX40 agonist ivuxolimab in advanced cancers. The repertoire was sequenced with immunoSEQ multiplex PCR; TCRdb's copy has only in-frame clones and lacks some. This sample has 15,000 to 25,000 clones; nearly 70% occur once, and the top ten carry over 9.5%. Sample: CD4+ or CD8+ T cells sorted from blood, taken in a trial of the OX40 agonist ivuxolimab. The receptors were gathered from an adult with an advanced solid tumor such as melanoma, head and neck, liver or kidney cancer. Both conserved end residues are part of each CDR3.

V gene: TRBV6-6; J gene: TRBJ2-7; CDR3 protein: CASSYIAAGYEQYF
V gene: TRBV6-5; J gene: TRBJ1-2; CDR3 protein: CASSPGPVQGYTF
V gene: TRBV5-4; J gene: TRBJ1-6; CDR3 protein: CASSVGDNSPLHF
V gene: TRBV28; J gene: TRBJ1-4; CDR3 protein: CASSSTEPDKLFF
V gene: TRBV6-5; J gene: TRBJ2-5; CDR3 protein: CASSYVLGSGETQYF
V gene: TRBV4-2; J gene: TRBJ2-1; CDR3 protein: CASSQEAGHRVGDNEQFF
V gene: TRBV27; J gene: TRBJ1-5; CDR3 protein: CASSLLSRGDQPQHF
V gene: TRBV11-1; J gene: TRBJ2-7; CDR3 protein: CASSLGQGPLREQYF
V gene: TRBV7-9; J gene: TRBJ2-7; CDR3 protein: CASSLADGQLYEQYF
V gene: TRBV11-2; J gene: TRBJ2-1; CDR3 protein: CASSSAGEAYNEQFF
V gene: TRBV13; J gene: TRBJ2-7; CDR3 protein: CASSPALGPTYEQYF
V gene: TRBV11-3; J gene: TRBJ1-1; CDR3 protein: CASSLVRTAMNTEAFF
V gene: TRBV6-1; J gene: TRBJ1-1; CDR3 protein: CASSEIGYFMNTEAFF
V gene: TRBV5-8; J gene: TRBJ1-5; CDR3 protein: CASSLDWTANQPQHF
V gene: TRBV15; J gene: TRBJ2-5; CDR3 protein: CATSGEKREQYF
V gene: TRBV28; J gene: TRBJ2-7; CDR3 protein: CASSLWSSGAYEQYF
V gene: TRBV27; J gene: TRBJ2-3; CDR3 protein: CASSLAGGLRTDTQYF
V gene: TRBV5-1; J gene: TRBJ1-2; CDR3 protein: CASSLGTYGYTF
V gene: TRBV28; J gene: TRBJ2-3; CDR3 protein: CASSLGLAYSTDTQYF
V gene: TRBV6-1; J gene: TRBJ2-1; CDR3 protein: CASSSLADSYNEQFF
V gene: TRBV27; J gene: TRBJ2-7; CDR3 protein: CASSPRRGLGYYEQYF
V gene: TRBV28; J gene: TRBJ1-2; CDR3 protein: CASSLLTGPGSGYTF
V gene: TRBV27; J gene: TRBJ1-1; CDR3 protein: CASSLRDVGLNTEAFF